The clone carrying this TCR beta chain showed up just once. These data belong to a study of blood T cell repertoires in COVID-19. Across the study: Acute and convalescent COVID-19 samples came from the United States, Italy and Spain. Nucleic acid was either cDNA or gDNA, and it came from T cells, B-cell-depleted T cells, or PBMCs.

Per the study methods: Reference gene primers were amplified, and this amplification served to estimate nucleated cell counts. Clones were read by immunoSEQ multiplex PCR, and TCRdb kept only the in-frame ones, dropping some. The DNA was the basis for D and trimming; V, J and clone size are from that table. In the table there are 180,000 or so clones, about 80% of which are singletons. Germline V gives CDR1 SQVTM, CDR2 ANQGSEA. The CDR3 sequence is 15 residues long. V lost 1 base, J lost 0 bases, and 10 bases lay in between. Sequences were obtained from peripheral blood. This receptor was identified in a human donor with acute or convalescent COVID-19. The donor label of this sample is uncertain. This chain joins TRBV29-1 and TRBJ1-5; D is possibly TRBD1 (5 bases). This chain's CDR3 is CSVEVGTHSNQPQHF. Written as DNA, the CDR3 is TGCAGCGTTGAAGTGGGGACTCATAGCAATCAGCCCCAGCATTTT.